This T cell receptor beta chain was retrieved from a study of cytomegalovirus exposure and HLA in healthy donors. Study findings and constraints: The majority of CMV-associated TCR beta chains were reported as apparently HLA-restricted in a later analysis. The dataset shows that most TCR sequences were rare, while some public TCRs occurred in many donors.

This PCR relied on a set of 60 Vbeta primers and 13 Jbeta primers. Data came from immunoSEQ multiplex PCR; TCRdb stores just in-frame clones and leaves some out. Seen here are 210,000 or so clones, around 79% observed once, and the top ten hold 1.5% to 2%. Germline loops: CDR1 GTSNPN, CDR2 SVGIG (reference sequence). The CDR3 consists of 12 residues. Trimming removed 8 bases from V and 4 bases from J, with 13 bases in between. Regarding this clone: The antigen remains undetermined.

The chain employs TRBV30 and TRBJ2-3, with D unclear. The sequencing sample was made of PBMCs. The receptor was derived from a man younger than 35 in good health and CMV-seronegative. CDR3 in amino acids: CASSVAADTQYF. The CDR3 bases are TGTGCCAGCTCAGTTGCGGCAGATACGCAGTATTTT.